A selection of T cell receptor beta chains follows, all from one sample in a study of neurological immune-mediated disorders. TCRdb re-derived calls from the 5' RACE reads in MiXCR, one entry per CDR3 protein. The sample holds about 92,000 distinct CDR3 sequences, approximately 3.5% seen once. The sequenced material came from PBMCs. These receptors all stem from a woman in her fifties or sixties with multiple sclerosis. The CDR3 runs from the conserved cysteine through the conserved F or W. D genes are given only for firm matches. Expanded clones get a size class; other rows say once, few or many, or leave the size out.

clone size: many
J gene: TRBJ2-2
V gene: TRBV20-1
D gene: -
CDR3 protein: CSARKGTGELFF
CDR3 DNA: TGCAGTGCTAGAAAGGGTACCGGGGAGCTGTTTTTT

clone size: many
J gene: TRBJ2-3
V gene: TRBV7-2
D gene: -
CDR3 protein: CASSLDSSSTDTQYF
CDR3 DNA: TGTGCCAGCAGCTTAGATTCCTCCAGCACAGATACGCAGTATTTT

clone size: many
J gene: TRBJ1-4
V gene: TRBV20-1
D gene: TRBD1
CDR3 protein: CSARDRVGEKLFF
CDR3 DNA: TGCAGTGCCCGGGACAGGGTGGGTGAAAAACTGTTTTTT

clone size: many
J gene: TRBJ1-1
V gene: TRBV5-1
D gene: TRBD1
CDR3 protein: CASSPDRGAEAFF
CDR3 DNA: TGCGCCAGCAGCCCGGACAGGGGCGCTGAAGCTTTCTTT

clone size: many
J gene: TRBJ2-1
V gene: TRBV3-1
D gene: -
CDR3 protein: CASSQIDRDPTYNEQFF
CDR3 DNA: TGTGCCAGCAGCCAGATAGATCGGGACCCAACCTACAATGAGCAGTTCTTC

clone size: many
J gene: TRBJ1-5
V gene: TRBV20-1
D gene: TRBD1
CDR3 protein: CSATRTGRSHQPQHF
CDR3 DNA: TGCAGTGCTACTAGGACAGGGCGAAGTCATCAGCCCCAGCATTTT

clone size: many
J gene: TRBJ2-3
V gene: TRBV7-3
D gene: TRBD2
CDR3 protein: CASSLWRGGTDTQYF
CDR3 DNA: TGTGCCAGCAGCTTATGGCGGGGGGGCACAGATACGCAGTATTTT

clone size: many
J gene: TRBJ2-7
V gene: TRBV7-2
D gene: TRBD1
CDR3 protein: CASSPRDRAYEQYF
CDR3 DNA: TGTGCCAGCAGCCCCCGGGACAGGGCCTACGAGCAGTACTTC

clone size: many
J gene: TRBJ2-7
V gene: TRBV6-5
D gene: -
CDR3 protein: CASSYSKLGVSHSYEQYF
CDR3 DNA: TGTGCCAGCAGTTACTCGAAATTGGGAGTCTCCCACTCCTACGAGCAGTACTTC

clone size: -
J gene: TRBJ1-2
V gene: TRBV20-1
D gene: -
CDR3 protein: CSAYPEGNSGGYTF
CDR3 DNA: TGCAGTGCCTACCCTGAGGGTAACAGTGGGGGCTACACCTTC

clone size: many
J gene: TRBJ2-5
V gene: TRBV27
D gene: -
CDR3 protein: CASSLSRAGETQYF
CDR3 DNA: TGTGCCAGCAGTTTATCGCGGGCAGGAGAGACCCAGTACTTC

clone size: many
J gene: TRBJ1-5
V gene: TRBV12-3/TRBV12-4
D gene: -
CDR3 protein: CASSPSISNQPQHF
CDR3 DNA: TGTGCCAGCAGTCCGTCAATTAGCAATCAGCCCCAGCATTTT

clone size: many
J gene: TRBJ1-1
V gene: TRBV9
D gene: TRBD1
CDR3 protein: CASSVARYPTGGETEAFF
CDR3 DNA: TGTGCCAGCAGCGTTGCACGTTACCCCACAGGGGGCGAGACTGAAGCTTTCTTT

clone size: many
J gene: TRBJ1-1
V gene: TRBV10-3
D gene: -
CDR3 protein: CAINEGRDTEAFF
CDR3 DNA: TGTGCCATCAACGAAGGGAGGGACACTGAAGCTTTCTTT

clone size: many
J gene: TRBJ2-7
V gene: TRBV4-3
D gene: -
CDR3 protein: CASSQNPTEPSYEQYF
CDR3 DNA: TGCGCCAGCAGCCAGAACCCTACAGAACCCTCCTACGAGCAGTACTTC

clone size: many
J gene: TRBJ2-7
V gene: TRBV7-9
D gene: TRBD1
CDR3 protein: CASSPGQGRGEQYF
CDR3 DNA: TGTGCCAGCAGCCCCGGACAGGGCCGGGGCGAGCAGTACTTC

clone size: many
J gene: TRBJ2-7
V gene: TRBV18
D gene: TRBD1
CDR3 protein: CASSPSRDRGLYEQYF
CDR3 DNA: TGTGCCAGCTCACCCTCCCGGGACAGGGGGCTTTACGAGCAGTACTTC

clone size: many
J gene: TRBJ2-5
V gene: TRBV6-5
D gene: TRBD2
CDR3 protein: CASSYGGGGAHETQYF
CDR3 DNA: TGTGCCAGCAGTTACGGCGGCGGGGGGGCCCATGAGACCCAGTACTTC

clone size: few
J gene: TRBJ1-2
V gene: TRBV20-1
D gene: -
CDR3 protein: CSAPGGAWYGYTF
CDR3 DNA: TGCAGTGCCCCGGGGGGGGCTTGGTATGGCTACACCTTC

clone size: many
J gene: TRBJ1-6
V gene: TRBV15
D gene: -
CDR3 protein: CATSNLGHTKAPLHF
CDR3 DNA: TGTGCCACCAGCAACCTAGGACACACTAAGGCACCCCTCCACTTT

clone size: many
J gene: TRBJ2-1
V gene: TRBV12-3/TRBV12-4
D gene: -
CDR3 protein: CASSLGGSFGILFF
CDR3 DNA: TGTGCCAGCAGTTTAGGGGGTAGCTTCGGAATTCTGTTCTTC

clone size: many
J gene: TRBJ1-5
V gene: TRBV20-1
D gene: -
CDR3 protein: CSANGGEYQPQHF
CDR3 DNA: TGCAGTGCTAACGGGGGGGAGTATCAGCCCCAGCATTTT

clone size: many
J gene: TRBJ2-7
V gene: TRBV6-6
D gene: TRBD1
CDR3 protein: CASSSRDRGNEQYF
CDR3 DNA: TGTGCCAGCAGTTCCCGGGACAGGGGCAACGAGCAGTACTTC

clone size: many
J gene: TRBJ2-5
V gene: TRBV20-1
D gene: -
CDR3 protein: CSARLSAQETQYF
CDR3 DNA: TGCAGTGCTAGGTTGAGTGCCCAAGAGACCCAGTACTTC

clone size: many
J gene: TRBJ2-7
V gene: TRBV5-6
D gene: -
CDR3 protein: CASSLVIRAAEQYF
CDR3 DNA: TGTGCCAGCAGCTTGGTTATTCGGGCAGCCGAGCAGTACTTC

clone size: many
J gene: TRBJ2-7
V gene: TRBV20-1
D gene: TRBD2
CDR3 protein: CSARPLAGATYEQYF
CDR3 DNA: TGCAGTGCTAGACCTCTAGCGGGTGCCACCTACGAGCAGTACTTC

clone size: many
J gene: TRBJ2-1
V gene: TRBV20-1
D gene: TRBD2
CDR3 protein: CSALLLAGGWDEQFF
CDR3 DNA: TGCAGTGCTTTACTTCTAGCGGGGGGTTGGGATGAGCAGTTCTTC

clone size: many
J gene: TRBJ1-1
V gene: TRBV6-1
D gene: -
CDR3 protein: CASERGARGEAFF
CDR3 DNA: TGTGCCAGCGAGCGGGGGGCAAGGGGTGAAGCTTTCTTT

clone size: many
J gene: TRBJ2-1
V gene: TRBV6-2/TRBV6-3
D gene: -
CDR3 protein: CASSLTKTAYINEQFF
CDR3 DNA: TGTGCCAGCAGTTTGACCAAGACGGCCTACATTAATGAGCAGTTCTTC

clone size: medium-sized
J gene: TRBJ2-5
V gene: TRBV20-1
D gene: TRBD2
CDR3 protein: CSAPLAGGQETQYF
CDR3 DNA: TGCAGTGCTCCTCTAGCGGGGGGACAAGAGACCCAGTACTTC

clone size: many
J gene: TRBJ1-2
V gene: TRBV20-1
D gene: -
CDR3 protein: CSARGSVGYTF
CDR3 DNA: TGCAGTGCTAGAGGGTCAGTTGGCTACACCTTC

clone size: -
J gene: TRBJ2-2
V gene: TRBV5-5
D gene: -
CDR3 protein: CASSSAGFSTGELFF
CDR3 DNA: TGTGCCAGCAGCTCCGCCGGATTTTCAACCGGGGAGCTGTTTTTT

clone size: many
J gene: TRBJ2-7
V gene: TRBV7-2
D gene: -
CDR3 protein: CASSATGTPFSEQYF
CDR3 DNA: TGTGCCAGCAGCGCGACCGGGACTCCCTTTTCCGAGCAGTACTTC

clone size: many
J gene: TRBJ1-2
V gene: TRBV10-3
D gene: -
CDR3 protein: CAISEAAYYGYTF
CDR3 DNA: TGTGCCATCAGTGAGGCAGCATATTATGGCTACACCTTC

clone size: many
J gene: TRBJ2-5
V gene: TRBV9
D gene: -
CDR3 protein: CASSVGAIGGETQYF
CDR3 DNA: TGTGCCAGCAGCGTAGGGGCTATAGGTGGGGAGACCCAGTACTTC

clone size: many
J gene: TRBJ1-1
V gene: TRBV6-5
D gene: -
CDR3 protein: CASRPWKGNTEAFF
CDR3 DNA: TGTGCCAGCAGACCATGGAAAGGGAACACTGAAGCTTTCTTT

clone size: few
J gene: TRBJ1-3
V gene: TRBV6-6
D gene: TRBD1
CDR3 protein: CASSYQATGTGKNIYF
CDR3 DNA: TGTGCCAGCAGTTACCAAGCGACAGGGACTGGAAAAAACATATATTTT

clone size: many
J gene: TRBJ1-1
V gene: TRBV10-3
D gene: -
CDR3 protein: CAISDPGNGAFF
CDR3 DNA: TGTGCCATCAGTGATCCCGGCAACGGGGCTTTCTTT

clone size: many
J gene: TRBJ1-1
V gene: TRBV18
D gene: -
CDR3 protein: CASSLVQPEAFF
CDR3 DNA: TGTGCCAGCTCACTTGTGCAGCCTGAAGCTTTCTTT

clone size: many
J gene: TRBJ1-1
V gene: TRBV19
D gene: -
CDR3 protein: CASTLLPGMGGTEAFF
CDR3 DNA: TGTGCCAGTACCCTTCTGCCAGGGATGGGGGGCACTGAAGCTTTCTTT

clone size: many
J gene: TRBJ1-4
V gene: TRBV4-3
D gene: -
CDR3 protein: CASSQDVGTSGEKLFF
CDR3 DNA: TGCGCCAGCAGCCAAGATGTCGGGACGTCCGGTGAAAAACTGTTTTTT

clone size: many
J gene: TRBJ2-4
V gene: TRBV10-2
D gene: TRBD2
CDR3 protein: CASSETLTSSTRTGTKNIQYF
CDR3 DNA: TGCGCCAGCAGTGAGACCCTGACTAGCTCCACCAGAACCGGGACCAAAAACATTCAGTACTTC

clone size: -
J gene: TRBJ2-5
V gene: TRBV7-6
D gene: -
CDR3 protein: CASSFPEKETQYF
CDR3 DNA: TGTGCCAGCAGCTTCCCGGAGAAAGAGACCCAGTACTTC

clone size: many
J gene: TRBJ2-7
V gene: TRBV6-5
D gene: TRBD1
CDR3 protein: CASTLGGTGAYEQYF
CDR3 DNA: TGTGCCAGCACCCTAGGTGGGACAGGGGCCTACGAGCAGTACTTC

clone size: many
J gene: TRBJ2-3
V gene: TRBV2
D gene: -
CDR3 protein: CASSEVSDTQYF
CDR3 DNA: TGTGCCAGCAGTGAAGTGTCAGATACGCAGTATTTT

clone size: many
J gene: TRBJ1-1
V gene: TRBV5-5
D gene: TRBD1
CDR3 protein: CASSQTGVGIDTEAFF
CDR3 DNA: TGTGCCAGCAGCCAAACAGGGGTGGGGATAGACACTGAAGCTTTCTTT

clone size: many
J gene: TRBJ2-7
V gene: TRBV7-8
D gene: -
CDR3 protein: CASSPVEMTSHVLRTSYEQYF
CDR3 DNA: TGTGCCAGCAGCCCGGTCGAAATGACTAGTCATGTGTTGAGAACTAGTTACGAGCAGTACTTC

clone size: many
J gene: TRBJ2-6
V gene: TRBV28
D gene: TRBD2
CDR3 protein: CASSGLAINSGANVLTF
CDR3 DNA: TGTGCCAGCAGTGGACTAGCGATTAACTCTGGGGCCAACGTCCTGACTTTC